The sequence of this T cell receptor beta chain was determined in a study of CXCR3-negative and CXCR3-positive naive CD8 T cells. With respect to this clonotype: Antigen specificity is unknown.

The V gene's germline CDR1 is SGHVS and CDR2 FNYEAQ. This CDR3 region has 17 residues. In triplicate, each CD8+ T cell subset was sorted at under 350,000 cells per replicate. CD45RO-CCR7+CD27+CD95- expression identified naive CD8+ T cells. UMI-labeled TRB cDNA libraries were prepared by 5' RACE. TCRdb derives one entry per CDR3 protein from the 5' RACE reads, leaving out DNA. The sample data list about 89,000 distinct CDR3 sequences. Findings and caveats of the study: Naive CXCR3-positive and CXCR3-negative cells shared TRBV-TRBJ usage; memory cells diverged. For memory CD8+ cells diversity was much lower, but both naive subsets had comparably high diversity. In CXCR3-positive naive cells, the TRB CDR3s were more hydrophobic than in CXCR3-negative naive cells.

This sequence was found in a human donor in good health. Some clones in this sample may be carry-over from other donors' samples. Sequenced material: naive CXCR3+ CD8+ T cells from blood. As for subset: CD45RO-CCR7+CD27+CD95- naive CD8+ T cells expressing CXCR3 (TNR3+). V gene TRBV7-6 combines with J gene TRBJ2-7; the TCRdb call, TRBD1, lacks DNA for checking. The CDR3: CASSPYEGQGVGDEQYF.